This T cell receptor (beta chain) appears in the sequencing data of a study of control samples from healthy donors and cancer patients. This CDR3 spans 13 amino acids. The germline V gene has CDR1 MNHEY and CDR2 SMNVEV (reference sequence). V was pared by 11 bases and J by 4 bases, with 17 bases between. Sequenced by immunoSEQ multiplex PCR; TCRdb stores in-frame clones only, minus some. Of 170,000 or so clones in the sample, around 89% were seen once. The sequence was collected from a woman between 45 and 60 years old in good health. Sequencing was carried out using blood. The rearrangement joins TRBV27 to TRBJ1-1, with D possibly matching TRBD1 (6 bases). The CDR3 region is CASAISRGTEAFF. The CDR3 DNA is TGTGCCTCAGCCATTTCCAGGGGCACTGAAGCTTTCTTT.